A selection of T cell receptor beta chains follows, all from one sample in a study of T-cell memory formation after mild COVID-19. TCRdb used MiXCR to reprocess the 5' RACE reads, holding one entry per CDR3 protein. The table records hundreds of thousands of distinct CDR3 sequences, 20% to 25% of them present only once. What was sequenced was PBMCs or a T cell subset sorted from them (not recorded which). These receptors were collected from an adult woman who had mild COVID-19 (a few samples of this study predate the infection). Cell type and time point are not known. CDR3s include the opening cysteine and the closing phenylalanine or tryptophan. The D gene is left open where the match is weak. Where a row states a size, it is once, few, many or the class of an expanded clone; other rows omit it.

v_call	j_call	clone_size	d_call	cdr3_nt	cdr3_aa
TRBV18	TRBJ2-2	-	-	TGTGCCAGCTCACCCGACGGGGCCATGAACACCGGGGAGCTGTTTTTT	CASSPDGAMNTGELFF
TRBV12-3/TRBV12-4	TRBJ2-2	few	TRBD2	TGTGCCAGCAGCACGCGACTAGCGGACCACACCGGGGAGCTGTTTTTT	CASSTRLADHTGELFF
TRBV7-2	TRBJ2-5	many	-	TGTGCCAGTAAGGGACCTCTTCAAGAGACCCAGTACTTC	CASKGPLQETQYF
TRBV19	TRBJ2-2	-	TRBD2	TGTGCCAGTAGTATTTTCCAGCGGGAGATCACCGGGGAGCTGTTTTTT	CASSIFQREITGELFF
TRBV14	TRBJ2-2	-	TRBD1	TGTGCCAGCAGCCGCCGCCTGGGGCGGGACAGGGGGCACACCGGGGAGCTGTTTTTT	CASSRRLGRDRGHTGELFF
TRBV5-5	TRBJ2-3	few	-	TGTGCCAGCAGGTGGATGGGGGACACAGATACGCAGTATTTT	CASRWMGDTDTQYF
TRBV24-1	TRBJ2-5	few	-	TGTGCCACCAGTGATTTGATAGGGGCTCGGGAGACCCAGTACTTC	CATSDLIGARETQYF
TRBV7-2	TRBJ1-5	-	-	TGTGCCAGCAGCCCATTATTCGGTTCTCAGCCCCAGCATTTT	CASSPLFGSQPQHF
TRBV7-3	TRBJ2-1	-	TRBD2	TGTGCCAGCAGCCCCGGGACTAGCGTGTATCTTGAGCAGTTCTTC	CASSPGTSVYLEQFF
TRBV30	TRBJ2-3	-	-	TGTGCCTGGGATCGCCCAGGCAGAACGCAGTATTTT	CAWDRPGRTQYF
TRBV20-1	TRBJ2-7	-	-	TGCAGTGCTAGAGATAAGGACCAGGGCTACGAGCAGTACTTC	CSARDKDQGYEQYF
TRBV6-2/TRBV6-3	TRBJ2-6	-	TRBD2	TGTGCCATTTCGCTAGCGGGAGAGTCTGGGGCCAACGTCCTGACTTTC	CAISLAGESGANVLTF
TRBV7-9	TRBJ2-3	-	-	TGTGCCAGCAGCTTAGGGGGGATTGTCACAGATACGCAGTATTTT	CASSLGGIVTDTQYF
TRBV15	TRBJ1-4	few	-	TGTGCCACCAGCAGAGATTTTGGGCGCGGTGAAAAACTGTTTTTT	CATSRDFGRGEKLFF
TRBV7-6	TRBJ2-1	-	TRBD1	TGTGCCAGCGGAAGACAGGGGGCTAATGAGCAGTTCTTC	CASGRQGANEQFF
TRBV5-6	TRBJ2-2	-	TRBD1	TGTGCCAGCAGCTTTCAGAACCGGGACAGGGGGCTAACCGGGGAGCTGTTTTTT	CASSFQNRDRGLTGELFF
TRBV24-1	TRBJ2-1	-	TRBD1	TGTGCCACCAGTGGGTCCGGGACAGGTTACAATGAGCAGTTCTTC	CATSGSGTGYNEQFF
TRBV20-1	TRBJ2-6	few	-	TGCAGTGCTAGGGGCATCTCTGGGGCCAACGTCCTGACTTTC	CSARGISGANVLTF
TRBV18	TRBJ2-2	few	-	TGTGCCAGCTCACCAAAACAGGCCGCGAACACCGGGGAGCTGTTTTTT	CASSPKQAANTGELFF
TRBV12-3/TRBV12-4	TRBJ2-2	-	-	TGTGCCAGCAGTTTTACGATGGACGGGGAGCTGTTTTTT	CASSFTMDGELFF
TRBV12-3/TRBV12-4	TRBJ2-7	few	-	TGTGCCAGCAGTCTATCATACTACGAGCAGTACTTC	CASSLSYYEQYF
TRBV7-3	TRBJ2-7	-	-	TGTGCCAGCAGCTTAACCGCGTCCGACATCTACGAGCAGTACTTC	CASSLTASDIYEQYF
TRBV9	TRBJ1-4	-	-	TGTGCCAGCAGCGGGGGGGACGGCCGCTATGAAAAACTGTTTTTT	CASSGGDGRYEKLFF
TRBV7-7	TRBJ2-5	-	-	TGTGCCAGCAGCCCCTTTGGGGACTACCAAGAGACCCAGTACTTC	CASSPFGDYQETQYF
TRBV7-6	TRBJ1-3	-	-	TGTGCCAGCAGCAGTACCTCTGGAAATACCATATATTTT	CASSSTSGNTIYF
TRBV11-2	TRBJ1-4	few	-	TGTGCCAGCGCCTACCAGGGTGCAACTAATGAAAAACTGTTTTTT	CASAYQGATNEKLFF
TRBV29-1	TRBJ1-2	few	-	TGCAGCGTTCCGGGGGGCTATGGCTACACCTTC	CSVPGGYGYTF
TRBV7-6	TRBJ2-7	-	-	TGTGCCAGCAGCATTCCGGGACTCGACGAGCAGTACTTC	CASSIPGLDEQYF
TRBV12-3/TRBV12-4	TRBJ1-4	-	TRBD1	TGTGCCAGCAGGACAGGGACATATACAAAACTGTTTTTT	CASRTGTYTKLFF
TRBV6-5	TRBJ2-7	-	TRBD2	TGTGCCAGCAGTTATGGGCTAGCGGGTCCTTACGAGCAGTACTTC	CASSYGLAGPYEQYF
TRBV5-1	TRBJ2-3	few	-	TGCGCCAGCAGCTTGGTGGGGACCAGCGTCCAGAGTTCAGATACGCAGTATTTT	CASSLVGTSVQSSDTQYF
TRBV20-1	TRBJ2-2	-	-	TGCAGTGCCGTTAGCGGAGTCACCGGGGAGCTGTTTTTT	CSAVSGVTGELFF
TRBV4-3	TRBJ2-1	-	-	TGCGCCAGCAGCCAAAGGGGGGGTCGAGGGAATGAGCAGTTCTTC	CASSQRGGRGNEQFF
TRBV30	TRBJ2-1	-	-	TGTGCCTGGAGTGTACGGTGGGACCACAATGAGCAGTTCTTC	CAWSVRWDHNEQFF
TRBV7-2	TRBJ1-2	few	-	TGTGCCAGCAGGGCGCGGGGGGCGCAAAACTATGGCTACACCTTC	CASRARGAQNYGYTF
TRBV27	TRBJ2-7	once	TRBD1	TGTGCCAGCAGGTTAGGGACAGGGACCTACGAGCAGTACTTC	CASRLGTGTYEQYF
TRBV28	TRBJ1-6	few	TRBD1	TGTGCCAGCGGGTTCCGGGACAGGCGACCACCCCTCCACTTT	CASGFRDRRPPLHF
TRBV6-2/TRBV6-3	TRBJ2-3	-	-	TGTGCCAGCAGGAAGGTTCAGGATACGCAGTATTTT	CASRKVQDTQYF
TRBV29-1	TRBJ2-3	few	-	TGCAGCGTTGAGGGCGCGGCGGACATCTATACGCAGTATTTT	CSVEGAADIYTQYF
TRBV6-6	TRBJ2-2	-	-	TGTGCCAGCAAGCCCCCGGCCGGGGAGCTGTTTTTT	CASKPPAGELFF
TRBV7-2	TRBJ1-6	few	TRBD1	TGTGCCAGCAGCTTGGGACAGGGTGTGAGGCCCCTCCACTTT	CASSLGQGVRPLHF
TRBV24-1	TRBJ1-2	-	-	TGTGCCACCAGTGACCAGCCCTCTTTCGACAGTGACTTGGACTATGGCTACACCTTC	CATSDQPSFDSDLDYGYTF
TRBV7-3	TRBJ2-3	-	-	TGTGCCAGCAGCCCCCGGACCCCAGATACGCAGTATTTT	CASSPRTPDTQYF
TRBV7-6	TRBJ2-1	many	-	TGTGCCAGCAGCCCGAAGGGAGGCAATGAGCAGTTCTTC	CASSPKGGNEQFF
TRBV29-1	TRBJ1-2	-	-	TGCAGCGTTGAAGATCTTCGGGAGACTAACTATGGCTACACCTTC	CSVEDLRETNYGYTF
TRBV12-3/TRBV12-4	TRBJ2-7	-	TRBD1	TGTGCCAGCAGTCCCTCCGGGACAGGCGAGCAGTACTTC	CASSPSGTGEQYF
TRBV6-2/TRBV6-3	TRBJ1-3	-	-	TGTGCCAGCAGTGTGGACGGCTACTCTGGAAACACCATATATTTT	CASSVDGYSGNTIYF
TRBV11-2	TRBJ2-7	-	-	TGTGCCAGCAGCCCAATTGGGGCATCTTACGAGCAGTACTTC	CASSPIGASYEQYF
TRBV11-3	TRBJ2-3	-	-	TGTGCCAGCAGCCGACGGTCAGATACGCAGTATTTT	CASSRRSDTQYF